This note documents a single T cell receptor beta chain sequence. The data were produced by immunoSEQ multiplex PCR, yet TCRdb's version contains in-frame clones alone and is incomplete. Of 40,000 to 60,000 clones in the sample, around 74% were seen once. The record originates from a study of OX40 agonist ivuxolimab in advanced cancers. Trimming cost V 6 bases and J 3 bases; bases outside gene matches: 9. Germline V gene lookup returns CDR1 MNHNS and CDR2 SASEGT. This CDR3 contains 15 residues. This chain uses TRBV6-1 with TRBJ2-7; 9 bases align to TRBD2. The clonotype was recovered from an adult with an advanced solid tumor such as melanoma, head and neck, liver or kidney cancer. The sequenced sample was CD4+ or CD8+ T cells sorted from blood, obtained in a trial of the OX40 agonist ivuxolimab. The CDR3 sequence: CASSAGTSRGYEQYF. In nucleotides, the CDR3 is TGTGCCAGCAGCGCCGGGACTAGCCGGGGCTACGAGCAGTACTTC.